This T cell receptor beta chain was sequenced during a study of regulatory T cells in long-lasting Graves disease. Background on the study: The term persistent Graves' disease signified upward of 5 years on antithyroid drugs with positive TSH receptor antibodies.

The time point was: persistent/refractory GD, antithyroid drugs over 5 years with positive TRAb. Researchers made the TCR library from RNA that was extracted from PBMCs. Blood from the periphery, approximately 8.6 milliliters in all, was drawn into EDTA tubes. There are a few counts of this clonotype. Both iRepertoire HTBI primers and Arm-PCR of CDR3 regions were used to build the TCR beta libraries. TCRdb independently ran MiXCR on the multiplex PCR reads; one entry per CDR3 protein. The sample yields some 440,000 distinct CDR3 sequences, around 20% seen once. This TCR came from a female donor with Graves disease. The source material was peripheral blood mononuclear cells (PBMCs), sampled when the disease was refractory, from a patient treated with antithyroid drugs.

This CDR3 reads CSAIPGTGPYEQYF. For the CDR3, the DNA is TGCAGTGCTATACCCGGGACAGGCCCCTACGAGCAGTACTTC. This chain joins TRBV20-1 and TRBJ2-7; 8 bases line up with TRBD1. Germline values: CDR1 DFQATT, CDR2 SNEGSKA (reference sequence). V lost 4 bases and J lost 2; bases outside the gene matches: 7. The CDR3 runs 14 residues.